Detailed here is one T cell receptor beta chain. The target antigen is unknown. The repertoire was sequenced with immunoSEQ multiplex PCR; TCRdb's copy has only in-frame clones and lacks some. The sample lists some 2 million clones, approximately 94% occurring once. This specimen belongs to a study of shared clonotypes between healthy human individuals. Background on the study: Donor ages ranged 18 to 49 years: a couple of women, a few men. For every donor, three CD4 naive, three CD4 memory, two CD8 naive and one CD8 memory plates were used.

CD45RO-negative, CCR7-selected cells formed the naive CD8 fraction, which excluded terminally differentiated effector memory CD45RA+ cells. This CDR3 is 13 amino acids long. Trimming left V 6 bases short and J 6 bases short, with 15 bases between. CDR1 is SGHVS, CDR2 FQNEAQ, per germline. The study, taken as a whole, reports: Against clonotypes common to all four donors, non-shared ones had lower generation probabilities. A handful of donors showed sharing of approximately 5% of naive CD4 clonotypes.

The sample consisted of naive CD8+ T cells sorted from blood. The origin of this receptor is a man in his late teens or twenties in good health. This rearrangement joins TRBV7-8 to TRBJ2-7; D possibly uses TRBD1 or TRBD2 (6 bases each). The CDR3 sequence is CASRAGGRPEQYF. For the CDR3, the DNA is TGTGCCAGCAGGGCCGGGGGCCGCCCCGAGCAGTACTTC. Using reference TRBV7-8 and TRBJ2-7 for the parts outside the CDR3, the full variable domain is GAGVSQSPRYKVAKRGQDVALRCDPISGHVSLFWYQQALGQGPEFLTYFQNEAQLDKSGLPSDRFFAERPEGSVSTLKIQRTQQEDSAVYLCASRAGGRPEQYFGPGTRLTVT.